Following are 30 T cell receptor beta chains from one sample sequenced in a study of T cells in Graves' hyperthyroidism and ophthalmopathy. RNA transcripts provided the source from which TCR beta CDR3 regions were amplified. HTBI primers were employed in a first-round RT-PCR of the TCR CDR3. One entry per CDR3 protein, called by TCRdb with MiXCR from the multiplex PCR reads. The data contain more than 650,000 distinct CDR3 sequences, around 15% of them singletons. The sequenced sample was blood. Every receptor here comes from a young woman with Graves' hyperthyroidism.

The CDR3 spells CATSRASGMYNEQFF. The CDR3 DNA is TGTGCCACCAGTAGGGCTAGCGGGATGTACAATGAGCAGTTCTTC. V gene TRBV24-1 combines with J gene TRBJ2-1, with 9 bases fitting TRBD2. The junction had 6 bases not matched to a gene; V was cut back by 6 bases and J by 4 bases. There are 15 residues in the CDR3. Germline CDR1 and CDR2: KGHDR and SFDVKD.

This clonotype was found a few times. CDR3 coding DNA: TGTGCCAGCACCCGGGACTACTTTTACGAGCAGTACTTC. Translating gives CASTRDYFYEQYF. The chain uses TRBV6-1 and TRBJ2-7; TRBD2 matches 7 bases. CDR1 is MNHNS, CDR2 SASEGT, per germline. Losses at the gene ends were 7 bases for V and 4 bases for J; bases not matched to a gene: 7. This CDR3 spans 13 amino acids.

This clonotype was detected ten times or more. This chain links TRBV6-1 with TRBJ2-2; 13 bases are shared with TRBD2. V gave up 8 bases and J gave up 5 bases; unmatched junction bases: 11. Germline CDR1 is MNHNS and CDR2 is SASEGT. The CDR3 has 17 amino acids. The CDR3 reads CASSTSGRRRPTGELFF. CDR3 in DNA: TGTGCCAGCTCGACTAGCGGGAGGCGGAGACCAACCGGGGAGCTGTTTTTT.

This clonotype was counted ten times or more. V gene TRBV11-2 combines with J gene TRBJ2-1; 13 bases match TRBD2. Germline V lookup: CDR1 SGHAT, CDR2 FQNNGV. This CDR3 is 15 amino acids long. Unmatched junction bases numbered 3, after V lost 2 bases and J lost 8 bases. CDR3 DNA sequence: TGTGCCAGCAGCTTATGGACTAGCGGGGGTTATGAGCAGTTCTTC. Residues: CASSLWTSGGYEQFF.

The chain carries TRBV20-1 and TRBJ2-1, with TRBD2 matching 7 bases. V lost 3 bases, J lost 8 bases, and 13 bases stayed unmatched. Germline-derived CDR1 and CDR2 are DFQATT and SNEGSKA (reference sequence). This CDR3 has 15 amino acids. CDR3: CSASGGDSHHDEQFF. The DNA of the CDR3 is TGCAGTGCTAGTGGGGGGGATTCTCATCACGATGAGCAGTTCTTC.

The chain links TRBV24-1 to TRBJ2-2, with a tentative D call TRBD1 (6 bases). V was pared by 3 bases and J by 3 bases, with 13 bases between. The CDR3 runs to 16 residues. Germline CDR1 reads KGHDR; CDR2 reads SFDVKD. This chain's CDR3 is CATSDPGAGDTGELFF. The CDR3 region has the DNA TGTGCCACCAGTGATCCCGGGGCAGGGGACACCGGGGAGCTGTTTTTT.

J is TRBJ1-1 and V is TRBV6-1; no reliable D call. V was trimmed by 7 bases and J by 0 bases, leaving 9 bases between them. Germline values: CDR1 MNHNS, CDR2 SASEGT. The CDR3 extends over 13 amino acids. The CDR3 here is CASNTYMNTEAFF. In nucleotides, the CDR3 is TGTGCCAGCAATACGTACATGAACACTGAAGCTTTCTTT.

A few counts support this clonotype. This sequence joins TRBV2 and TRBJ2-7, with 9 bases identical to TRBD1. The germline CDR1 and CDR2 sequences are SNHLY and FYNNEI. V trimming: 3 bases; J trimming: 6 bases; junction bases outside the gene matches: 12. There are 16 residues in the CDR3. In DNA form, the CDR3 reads TGTGCCAGCAGTGAGAGGGAGGGACAGGGCCTCCTCGAGCAGTACTTC. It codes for CASSEREGQGLLEQYF.

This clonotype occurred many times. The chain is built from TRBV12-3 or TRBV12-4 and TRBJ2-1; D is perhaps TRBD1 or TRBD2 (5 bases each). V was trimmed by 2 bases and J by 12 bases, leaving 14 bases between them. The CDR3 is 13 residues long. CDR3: CASSLRGRDVQFF. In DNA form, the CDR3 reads TGTGCCAGCAGTTTACGCGGTCGGGACGTGCAGTTCTTC.

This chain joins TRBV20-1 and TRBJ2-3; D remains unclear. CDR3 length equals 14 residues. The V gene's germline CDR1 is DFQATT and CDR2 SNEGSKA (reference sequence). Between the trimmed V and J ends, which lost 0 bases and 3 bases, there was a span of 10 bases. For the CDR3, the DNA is TGCAGTGCTAGAGATGCCCTCGGGACAGATACGCAGTATTTT. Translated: CSARDALGTDTQYF.

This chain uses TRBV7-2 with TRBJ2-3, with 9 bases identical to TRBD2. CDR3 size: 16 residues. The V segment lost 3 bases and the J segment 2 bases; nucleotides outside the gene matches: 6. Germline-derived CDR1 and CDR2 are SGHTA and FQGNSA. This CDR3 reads CASSFGLARHTDTQYF. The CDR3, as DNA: TGTGCCAGCAGCTTTGGACTAGCGAGACACACAGATACGCAGTATTTT. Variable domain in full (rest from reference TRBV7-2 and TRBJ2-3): GAGVSQSPSNKVTEKGKDVELRCDPISGHTALYWYRQSLGQGLEFLIYFQGNSAPDKSGLPSDRFSAERTGGSVSTLTIQRTQQEDSAVYLCASSFGLARHTDTQYFGPGTRLTVL.

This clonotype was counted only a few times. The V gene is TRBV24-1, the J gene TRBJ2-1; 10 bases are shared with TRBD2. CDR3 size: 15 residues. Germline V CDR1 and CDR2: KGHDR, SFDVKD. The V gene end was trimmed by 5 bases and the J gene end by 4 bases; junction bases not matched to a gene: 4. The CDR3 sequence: CATSGLAGEYNEQFF. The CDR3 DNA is TGTGCCACCAGTGGTCTAGCGGGAGAGTACAATGAGCAGTTCTTC.

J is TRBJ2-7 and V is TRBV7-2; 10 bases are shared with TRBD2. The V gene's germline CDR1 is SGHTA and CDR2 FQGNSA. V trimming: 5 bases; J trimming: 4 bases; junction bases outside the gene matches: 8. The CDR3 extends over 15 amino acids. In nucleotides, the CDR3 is TGTGCCAGCAGCCCATCCGGGACTAGCGTTTACGAGCAGTACTTC. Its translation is CASSPSGTSVYEQYF. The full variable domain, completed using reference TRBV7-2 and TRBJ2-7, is GAGVSQSPSNKVTEKGKDVELRCDPISGHTALYWYRQSLGQGLEFLIYFQGNSAPDKSGLPSDRFSAERTGGSVSTLTIQRTQQEDSAVYLCASSPSGTSVYEQYFGPGTRLTVT.

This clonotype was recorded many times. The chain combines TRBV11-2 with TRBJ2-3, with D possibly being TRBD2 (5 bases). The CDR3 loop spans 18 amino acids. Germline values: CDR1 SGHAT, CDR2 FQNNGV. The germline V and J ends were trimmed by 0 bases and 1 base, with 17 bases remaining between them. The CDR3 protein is CASSLDRKRSLGTDTQYF. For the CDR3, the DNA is TGTGCCAGCAGCTTAGATAGGAAGCGGTCTTTGGGCACAGATACGCAGTATTTT.

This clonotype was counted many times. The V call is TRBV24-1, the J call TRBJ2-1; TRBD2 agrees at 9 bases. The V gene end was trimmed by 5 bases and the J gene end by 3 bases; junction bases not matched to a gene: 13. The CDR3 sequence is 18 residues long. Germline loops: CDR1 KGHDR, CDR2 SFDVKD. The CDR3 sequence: CATSGLAGKGVGYNEQFF. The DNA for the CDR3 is TGTGCCACCAGTGGTCTAGCGGGAAAAGGGGTCGGCTACAATGAGCAGTTCTTC.

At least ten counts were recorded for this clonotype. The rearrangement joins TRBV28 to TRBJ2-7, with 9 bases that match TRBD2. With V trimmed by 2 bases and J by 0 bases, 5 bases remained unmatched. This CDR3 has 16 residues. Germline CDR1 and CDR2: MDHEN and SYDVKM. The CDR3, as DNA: TGTGCCAGCAGTTTAGACGGCGGGAGGGCCTCCTACGAGCAGTACTTC. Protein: CASSLDGGRASYEQYF.

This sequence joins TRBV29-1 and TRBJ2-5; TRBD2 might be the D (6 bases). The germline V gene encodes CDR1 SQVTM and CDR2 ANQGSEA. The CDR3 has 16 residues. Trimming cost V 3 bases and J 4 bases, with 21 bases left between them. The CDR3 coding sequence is TGCAGCGTTGATGATCGGCGGGGAGGTAGTATAGAGACCCAGTACTTC. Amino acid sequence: CSVDDRRGGSIETQYF.

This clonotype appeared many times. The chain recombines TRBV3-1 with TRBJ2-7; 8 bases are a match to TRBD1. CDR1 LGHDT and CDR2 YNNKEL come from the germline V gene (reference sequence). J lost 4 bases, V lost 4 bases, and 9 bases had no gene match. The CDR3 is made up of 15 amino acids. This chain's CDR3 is CASSRSQGVTYEQYF. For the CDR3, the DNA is TGTGCCAGCAGCCGATCACAGGGGGTTACTTACGAGCAGTACTTC.

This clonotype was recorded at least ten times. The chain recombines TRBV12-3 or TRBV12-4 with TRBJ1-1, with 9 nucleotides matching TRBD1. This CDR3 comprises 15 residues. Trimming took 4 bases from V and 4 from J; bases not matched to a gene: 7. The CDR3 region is CASSSTGGVSTEAFF. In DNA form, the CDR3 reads TGTGCCAGCAGTTCGACAGGGGGTGTCTCCACTGAAGCTTTCTTT.

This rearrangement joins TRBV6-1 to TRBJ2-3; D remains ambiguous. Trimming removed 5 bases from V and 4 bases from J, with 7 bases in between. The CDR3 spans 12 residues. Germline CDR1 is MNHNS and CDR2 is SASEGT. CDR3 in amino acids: CASSHVSDTQYF. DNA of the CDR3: TGTGCCAGCAGTCACGTATCAGATACGCAGTATTTT.

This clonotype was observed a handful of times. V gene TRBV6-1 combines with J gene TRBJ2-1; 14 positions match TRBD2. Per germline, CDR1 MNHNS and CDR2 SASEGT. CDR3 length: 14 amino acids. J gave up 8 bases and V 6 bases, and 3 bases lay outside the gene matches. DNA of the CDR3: TGTGCCAGCAGCGGGACTAGCGGGAGCTATGAGCAGTTCTTC. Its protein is CASSGTSGSYEQFF.

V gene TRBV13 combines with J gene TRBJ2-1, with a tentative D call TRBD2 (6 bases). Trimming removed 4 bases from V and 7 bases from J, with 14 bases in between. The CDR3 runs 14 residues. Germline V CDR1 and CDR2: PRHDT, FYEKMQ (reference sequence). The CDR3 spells CASSSRLVWNEQFF. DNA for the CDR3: TGTGCCAGCAGCTCCAGACTAGTTTGGAATGAGCAGTTCTTC. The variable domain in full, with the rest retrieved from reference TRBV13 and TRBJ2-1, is AAGVIQSPRHLIKEKRETATLKCYPIPRHDTVYWYQQGPGQDPQFLISFYEKMQSDKGSIPDRFSAQQFSDYHSELNMSSLELGDSALYFCASSSRLVWNEQFFGPGTRLTVL.

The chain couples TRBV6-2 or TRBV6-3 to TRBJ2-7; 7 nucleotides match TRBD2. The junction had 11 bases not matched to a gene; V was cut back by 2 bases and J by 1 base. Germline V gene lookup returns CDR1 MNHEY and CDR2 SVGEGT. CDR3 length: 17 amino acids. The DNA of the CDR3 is TGTGCCAGCAGTTACCCCATTAAGGGCGGGAGTTCCTACGAGCAGTACTTC. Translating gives CASSYPIKGGSSYEQYF.

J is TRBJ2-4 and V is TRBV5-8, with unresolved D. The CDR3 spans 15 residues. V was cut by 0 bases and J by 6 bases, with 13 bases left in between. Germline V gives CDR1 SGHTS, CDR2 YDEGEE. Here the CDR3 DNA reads TGTGCCAGCAGCTTGGGCCCCCGCATGATAAACATTCAGTACTTC. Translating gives CASSLGPRMINIQYF. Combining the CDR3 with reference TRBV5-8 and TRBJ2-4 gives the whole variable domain EAGVTQSPTHLIKTRGQQATLRCSPISGHTSVYWYQQALGLGLQFLLWYDEGEERNRGNFPPRFSGRQFPNYSSELNVNALELEDSALYLCASSLGPRMINIQYFGAGTRLSVL.

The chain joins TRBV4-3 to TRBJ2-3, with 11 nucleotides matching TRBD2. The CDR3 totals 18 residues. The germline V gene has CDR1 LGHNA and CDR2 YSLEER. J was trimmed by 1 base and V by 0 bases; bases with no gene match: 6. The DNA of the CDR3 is TGCGCCAGCAGCCAAGATCTGGGACTAGCGGCACGCACAGATACGCAGTATTTT. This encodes CASSQDLGLAARTDTQYF.

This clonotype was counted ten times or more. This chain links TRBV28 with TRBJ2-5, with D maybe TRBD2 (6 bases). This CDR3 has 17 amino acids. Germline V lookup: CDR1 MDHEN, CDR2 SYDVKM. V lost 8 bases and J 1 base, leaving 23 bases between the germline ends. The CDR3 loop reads CASDPSVRELGQETQYF. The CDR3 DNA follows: TGTGCCAGCGACCCCTCAGTGCGGGAATTGGGCCAAGAGACCCAGTACTTC.

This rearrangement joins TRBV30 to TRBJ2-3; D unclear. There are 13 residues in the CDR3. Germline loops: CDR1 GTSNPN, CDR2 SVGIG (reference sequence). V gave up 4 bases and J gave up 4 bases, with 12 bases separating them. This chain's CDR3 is CAWKLRGADTQYF. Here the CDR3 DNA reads TGTGCCTGGAAGTTAAGAGGCGCAGATACGCAGTATTTT.

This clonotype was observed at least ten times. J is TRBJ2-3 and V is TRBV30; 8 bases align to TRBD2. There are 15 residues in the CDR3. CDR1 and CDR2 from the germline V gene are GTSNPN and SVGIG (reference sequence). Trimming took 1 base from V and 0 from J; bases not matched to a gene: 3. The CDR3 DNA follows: TGTGCCTGGAGTGGTACTAGCGGTAGCACAGATACGCAGTATTTT. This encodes CAWSGTSGSTDTQYF. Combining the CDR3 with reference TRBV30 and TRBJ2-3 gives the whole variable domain SQTIHQWPATLVQPVGSPLSLECTVEGTSNPNLYWYRQAAGRGLQLLFYSVGIGQISSEVPQNLSASRPQDRQFILSSKKLLLSDSGFYLCAWSGTSGSTDTQYFGPGTRLTVL.

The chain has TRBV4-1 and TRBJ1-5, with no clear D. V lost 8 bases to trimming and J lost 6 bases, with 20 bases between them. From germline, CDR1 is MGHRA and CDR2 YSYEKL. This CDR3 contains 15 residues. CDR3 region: CASCEEIQSAQPQHF. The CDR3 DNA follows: TGCGCCAGCTGCGAAGAGATACAGAGCGCTCAGCCCCAGCATTTT.

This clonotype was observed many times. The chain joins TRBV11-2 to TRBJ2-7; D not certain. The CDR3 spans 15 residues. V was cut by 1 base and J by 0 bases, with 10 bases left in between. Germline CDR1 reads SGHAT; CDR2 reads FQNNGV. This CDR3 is CASSLAAANSYEQYF. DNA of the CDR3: TGTGCCAGCAGCTTAGCGGCAGCCAACTCCTACGAGCAGTACTTC.